This T cell receptor beta chain was captured by sequencing in a study of blood T cells in healthy people across ages. The authors ran a second PCR of about 6 to 11 cycles using a sample-barcoded 5' primer and a J-beta primer mix. Using its own MiXCR run on the 5' RACE reads, TCRdb lists one record per CDR3 protein. Of 650,000 to 1,000,000 distinct CDR3 sequences listed, about half are singletons. Germline assignment: CDR1 DFQATT and CDR2 SNEGSKA (reference sequence). With 1 base removed from V and 2 bases from J, the gap between germline ends came to 12 bases. The CDR3 loop spans 15 amino acids. This chain connects TRBV20-1 to TRBJ2-1; D call uncertain. Sequenced input: blood. The sequence was collected from an elderly man in good health. The CDR3 sequence: CSARVPDRPYNEQFF. In nucleotides, the CDR3 is TGCAGTGCTAGAGTCCCCGACCGTCCCTACAATGAGCAGTTCTTC.